This T cell receptor beta chain was captured by sequencing in a study of T-cell memory formation after mild COVID-19. Study-wide points: Largely, contracting CD4+ clones fell within CM and EM, and contracting CD8+ clones within EMRA.

The CDR3 loop spans 15 amino acids. The V gene end was trimmed by 4 bases and the J gene end by 4 bases; junction bases not matched to a gene: 6. Germline lookup yields CDR1 SGHVS and CDR2 FQNEAQ. This clonotype was detected only a few times. Its specificity is unknown. One entry per CDR3 protein results from TCRdb running MiXCR on the 5' RACE reads. Of 90,000 to 120,000 distinct CDR3 sequences listed, approximately 14% are singletons. The V and J genes are TRBV7-8 and TRBJ2-3, with 9 bases aligning to TRBD2. The receptor's source is a man aged 18 to 29 who had mild COVID-19 (a few samples of this study predate the infection). Cell type and time point are not known. Sample: PBMCs or a T cell subset sorted from them (not recorded which). This chain's CDR3 is CASSSLAGAADTQYF. CDR3 nucleotide sequence: TGTGCCAGCAGCTCCTTAGCGGGGGCGGCAGATACGCAGTATTTT.